Each of the 27 T cell receptor beta chains below was sequenced from the same sample in a study of shared clonotypes between healthy human individuals. Data came from immunoSEQ multiplex PCR; TCRdb stores just in-frame clones and leaves some out. The table shows around 1,100,000 clones, with about 72% occurring only once. What was sequenced was memory CD4+ T cells from PBMCs. Subset in this sample: CD45RA-negative fraction. The receptors come from a man younger than 30 in good health. Some clones in this sample may be carry-over from other donors' samples.

Notes on this clone: Different DNA sequences within this sample yield the same CDR3. The V gene is TRBV5-1, the J gene TRBJ2-7, with 12 bases matching TRBD1. V lost 2 bases and J lost 6; bases outside the gene matches: 3. Per the germline V gene, CDR1 is SGHRS and CDR2 is YFSETQ. The CDR3 length is 14 residues. CDR3 sequence: CASSLGTGGREQYF. Here the CDR3 DNA reads TGCGCCAGCAGCTTAGGGACAGGGGGCCGCGAGCAGTACTTC.

The V and J genes are TRBV5-6 and TRBJ2-3, with D possibly being TRBD2 (5 bases). In germline, CDR1 is SGHDT, CDR2 YYEEEE. This CDR3 comprises 15 residues. Trimming removed 3 bases at V and 0 bases at J, with 11 bases between. The CDR3 sequence is CASSWRAISTDTQYF. Here the CDR3 DNA reads TGTGCCAGCAGCTGGCGGGCAATTAGCACAGATACGCAGTATTTT.

V usage is TRBV11-2 and J usage is TRBJ2-2, with D possibly being TRBD1 or TRBD2 (6 bases each). V was pared by 5 bases and J by 6 bases, with 16 bases between. Germline loops: CDR1 SGHAT, CDR2 FQNNGV. CDR3 length: 15 residues. CDR3 sequence: CASSRGDNTAGELFF. In nucleotides, the CDR3 is TGTGCCAGCAGCCGCGGGGACAACACCGCCGGGGAGCTGTTTTTT.

V and J are TRBV5-1 and TRBJ2-4; D perhaps matches TRBD1 (6 bases). Germline CDR1 is SGHRS and CDR2 is YFSETQ. V dropped 0 bases and J dropped 1 base, with 11 bases sitting between them. The CDR3 totals 16 residues. The CDR3 region is CASSLESQGAKNIQYF. CDR3 DNA: TGCGCCAGCAGCTTGGAGTCCCAGGGGGCCAAAAACATTCAGTACTTC. Filled out from reference TRBV5-1 and TRBJ2-4, the complete variable domain reads KAGVTQTPRYLIKTRGQQVTLSCSPISGHRSVSWYQQTPGQGLQFLFEYFSETQRNKGNFPGRFSGRQFSNSRSEMNVSTLELGDSALYLCASSLESQGAKNIQYFGAGTRLSVL.

This chain connects TRBV7-2 to TRBJ1-1; D remains unclear. In germline, CDR1 is SGHTA, CDR2 FQGNSA. The CDR3 contains 14 residues. Trimming left V 6 bases short and J 0 bases short, with 11 bases between. The DNA for the CDR3 is TGTGCCAGCAGATCCTTGACCTTGAACACTGAAGCTTTCTTT. It encodes CASRSLTLNTEAFF.

The V gene is TRBV10-1, the J gene TRBJ1-4, with 11 nucleotides matching TRBD1. CDR3 size: 18 residues. The junction had 9 bases not matched to a gene; V was cut back by 6 bases and J by 0 bases. Germline CDR1 WNHNN, CDR2 SYGVQD (reference sequence). DNA for the CDR3: TGCGCCAGCAGGGGAATTCCGGGACAGGGGGCAACTAATGAAAAACTGTTTTTT. Protein sequence: CASRGIPGQGATNEKLFF.

J is TRBJ2-5 and V is TRBV7-8; D might be TRBD1 (5 bases). The CDR3 is 15 amino acids. V was pared by 0 bases and J by 2 bases, with 10 bases between. CDR1 SGHVS and CDR2 FQNEAQ come from the germline V gene. CDR3 DNA: TGTGCCAGCAGCTTAGCGCGACAGTCTCAAGAGACCCAGTACTTC. Translated, it gives CASSLARQSQETQYF.

The rearrangement links TRBV5-1 to TRBJ2-1; 7 bases fit TRBD1. CDR1 and CDR2 from the germline V gene are SGHRS and YFSETQ. The CDR3 runs 15 residues. The junction had 10 bases not matched to a gene; V was cut back by 4 bases and J by 6 bases. The CDR3 spells CASSGRGQSRNEQFF. CDR3 DNA: TGCGCCAGCAGCGGCCGGGGACAGTCACGCAATGAGCAGTTCTTC.

In this sample, this clone turned up a few times. A much larger clone is a single base away; this may be a read error. The sample has other DNA sequences that encode this CDR3 too. CDR3 in amino acids: CASSGRVAGSAKNIQYF. The CDR3 nucleotides are TGTGCCAGCAGTGGACGGGTAGCGGGATCGGCCAAAAACATTCAGTACTTC. The rearrangement joins TRBV25-1 to TRBJ2-4, with 8 bases lining up with TRBD2. The CDR3 runs 17 residues. From germline, CDR1 is MGHDK and CDR2 SYGVNS. The V gene end was trimmed by 4 bases and the J gene end by 1 base; junction bases not matched to a gene: 9.

The chain recombines TRBV1 with TRBJ1-4. TRBV1 is a pseudogene locus. The CDR3 is 17 residues long. CDR3 sequence (DNA): TGCACCAGCAGCCTACCTGCCGGTTGGGGGAATAATGAAAAACTGTTTTTT. Encoded protein: CTSSLPAGWGNNEKLFF.

This clone has just a few counts. The CDR3 DNA follows: TGTGCCAGCAGCTTACAGCGGGACACAGATACGCAGTATTTT. Amino acids: CASSLQRDTDTQYF. V and J are TRBV7-2 and TRBJ2-3, with TRBD2 matching over 7 bases. V trimming: 2 bases; J trimming: 2 bases; junction bases outside the gene matches: 1. This CDR3 is built from 14 residues. The germline V gene encodes CDR1 SGHTA and CDR2 FQGNSA.

The chain carries TRBV6-6 and TRBJ2-2; 9 bases line up with TRBD2. The junction had 3 bases not matched to a gene; V was cut back by 7 bases and J by 6 bases. Germline V gene data show CDR1 as MNHNY and CDR2 as SVGAGI (reference sequence). This CDR3 comprises 13 residues. In DNA, the CDR3 is TGTGCCAGCAAATTAGCGGGAGCCGGGGAGCTGTTTTTT. The encoded protein is CASKLAGAGELFF.

Of note for this clone: Just one base apart from a much larger clone, this may be a read error. Different DNA sequences within this sample yield the same CDR3. V gene TRBV11-2 combines with J gene TRBJ2-3, with D hard to call. The V and J ends lost 5 bases and 0 bases respectively, with 3 bases between them. CDR1 and CDR2 (germline): SGHAT, FQNNGV. The CDR3 is made up of 12 amino acids. The CDR3 bases are TGTGCCAGCAGCCTTAGCACAGATACGCAGTATTTT. Its translation is CASSLSTDTQYF.

V is TRBV5-1 and J is TRBJ2-3; 8 nucleotides line up with TRBD1. The CDR3 sequence is 15 residues long. The V gene's germline CDR1 is SGHRS and CDR2 YFSETQ. V trimming: 6 bases; J trimming: 2 bases; junction bases outside the gene matches: 8. This CDR3 is CASTGTGKHTDTQYF. The CDR3 bases are TGCGCCAGCACAGGGACAGGAAAACACACAGATACGCAGTATTTT.

The CDR3 sequence is CATSFRGDYEQYF. Written as DNA, the CDR3 is TGTGCCACCTCGTTTCGCGGGGATTACGAGCAGTACTTC. The rearrangement uses TRBV19 and TRBJ2-7; D perhaps matches TRBD2 (6 bases). The CDR3 is 13 residues long. CDR1 LNHDA and CDR2 SQIVND come from the germline V gene (reference sequence). V was pared by 10 bases and J by 4 bases, with 17 bases between.

The chain recombines TRBV4-1 with TRBJ1-5; TRBD1 matches at 7 bases. The germline V gene has CDR1 MGHRA and CDR2 YSYEKL. V lost 1 base and J lost 3; bases outside the gene matches: 6. The CDR3 is 16 amino acids. CDR3: CASSQGPGQLNQPQHF. CDR3 nucleotides: TGCGCCAGCAGCCAAGGACCGGGACAGCTCAATCAGCCCCAGCATTTT.

This chain links TRBV6-6 with TRBJ2-3; possibly TRBD2 for D (6 bases). V was pared by 4 bases and J by 4 bases, with 18 bases between. Germline CDR1 reads MNHNY; CDR2 reads SVGAGI (reference sequence). The CDR3 length is 16 residues. The CDR3 DNA reads TGTGCCAGCAGTTCCCTGCCCTCGGGGGAGCCAGATACGCAGTATTTT. It translates to CASSSLPSGEPDTQYF.

The genes are TRBV29-1 and TRBJ1-1, with a weak D call TRBD1 (6 bases). The CDR3 is made up of 13 amino acids. The ends were cut back, 4 bases at V and 3 bases at J, with 12 bases in the middle. Germline CDR1 is SQVTM and CDR2 is ANQGSEA. The CDR3 sequence: CSVVAGVYTEAFF. The CDR3 coding sequence is TGCAGCGTTGTGGCAGGGGTCTACACTGAAGCTTTCTTT.

This clone was seen only once. This rearrangement joins TRBV6-1 to TRBJ1-1, with a possible D match to TRBD1 (6 bases). The CDR3 runs to 16 residues. Germline loops: CDR1 MNHNS, CDR2 SASEGT. The ends were cut back, 1 base at V and 5 bases at J, with 17 bases in the middle. CDR3 coding DNA: TGTGCCAGCAGTGAAGATAGTGGGGGGCTGGGGACTGAAGCTTTCTTT. It translates to CASSEDSGGLGTEAFF.

The V call is TRBV10-2, the J call TRBJ1-5; 8 positions match TRBD1. The CDR3 consists of 15 residues. The trim removed 6 bases at V and 1 base at J, leaving 5 bases unmatched. Per the germline V gene, CDR1 is WSHSY and CDR2 is SAAADI. CDR3 loop: CASSLTGVSNQPQHF. The DNA of the CDR3 is TGCGCCAGCAGCCTGACAGGGGTAAGCAATCAGCCCCAGCATTTT.

The chain employs TRBV30 and TRBJ2-1, with 12 bases lining up with TRBD2. CDR3 length: 15 residues. Germline V gene sequence: CDR1 GTSNPN, CDR2 SVGIG (reference sequence). Trimming removed 3 bases from V and 2 bases from J; junction bases left unmatched: 2. The CDR3 sequence: CAWSASGRAYNEQFF. In DNA form, the CDR3 reads TGTGCCTGGAGCGCTAGCGGGAGGGCCTACAATGAGCAGTTCTTC.

The V gene is TRBV10-1, the J gene TRBJ1-5, with no clear D. The CDR3 covers 13 residues. Germline V gene sequence: CDR1 WNHNN, CDR2 SYGVQD (reference sequence). Trimming removed 9 bases at V and 1 base at J, with 10 bases between. The CDR3 protein is CARLITSNQPQHF. In DNA, the CDR3 is TGCGCCAGGCTGATCACGAGCAATCAGCCCCAGCATTTT.

The chain couples TRBV29-1 to TRBJ1-4; perhaps TRBD1 as D (5 bases). Looked up from germline, CDR1 is SQVTM and CDR2 is ANQGSEA. V was clipped by 4 bases and J by 6 bases, with 9 bases between them. The CDR3 extends over 12 amino acids. In DNA, the CDR3 is TGCAGCGTTGTTCAGGGAGATGAAAAACTGTTTTTT. Translated, it gives CSVVQGDEKLFF.

The chain uses TRBV11-3 and TRBJ2-1; 10 bases map to TRBD2. The trim removed 3 bases at V and 3 bases at J, leaving 2 bases unmatched. Germline assignment: CDR1 SGHNT and CDR2 YENEEA. This CDR3 contains 15 residues. This CDR3 reads CASSLLAGDYNEQFF. The CDR3 DNA sequence: TGTGCCAGCAGCTTGCTAGCGGGAGACTACAATGAGCAGTTCTTC.

This CDR3 reads CASSGGQGRSYEQYF. CDR3 sequence (DNA): TGCGCCAGCAGTGGGGGACAGGGGAGGTCCTACGAGCAGTACTTC. The V gene is TRBV10-2, the J gene TRBJ2-7; 10 nucleotides agree with TRBD1. Per the germline V gene, CDR1 is WSHSY and CDR2 is SAAADI. The CDR3 runs to 15 residues. The V gene end was trimmed by 4 bases and the J gene end by 1 base; junction bases not matched to a gene: 4.

The chain uses TRBV9 and TRBJ2-2, with 8 bases identical to TRBD2. Germline CDR1 and CDR2: SGDLS and YYNGEE. The CDR3 is made up of 16 amino acids. V was pared by 3 bases and J by 4 bases, with 8 bases of the junction left unmatched. The CDR3 DNA sequence: TGTGCCAGCAGCGCCTCGGGGGGGCGCATCACCGGGGAGCTGTTTTTT. Residues: CASSASGGRITGELFF.

The V gene is TRBV29-1, the J gene TRBJ2-1, with 15 bases lining up with TRBD2. Germline V lookup: CDR1 SQVTM, CDR2 ANQGSEA. J lost 8 bases, V lost 8 bases, and 10 bases had no gene match. The CDR3 totals 15 residues. The CDR3 spells CSSRTSGRAVDEQFF. CDR3 in DNA: TGCAGCTCTCGGACTAGCGGGAGGGCCGTGGATGAGCAGTTCTTC.